These T cell receptor beta chains were read from a single sample in a study of Ad26.COV2.S vaccination and SARS-CoV-2 variants. Libraries were prepared by immunoSEQ multiplex PCR; TCRdb keeps only in-frame clonotypes and omits some of them. The sample gives fewer than 400,000 clones, about 88% of which show up once; 1.5% to 2% is in the top ten. Material: peripheral blood, obtained in a trial of Ad26.COV2.S vaccine versus placebo. The receptors stem from a person aged 18-60 years who received the Ad26.COV2.S COVID-19 vaccine or a placebo. Each CDR3 is given with its conserved first and last residue. The D gene is left open where the match is weak. Size values are once, few and many counts, or a class for expanded clones, and some rows have none.

DNA: TGTGCCAGCAGCCTCCTCCCAGGGGGCACTGAAGCTTTCTTT
CDR3: CASSLLPGGTEAFF
V: TRBV3-1/TRBV3-2
D: TRBD1
size: .
J: TRBJ1-1

DNA: TGTGCCAGCAGCTTGGGTAGGGCCAACGCGAACACCGGGGAGCTGTTTTTT
CDR3: CASSLGRANANTGELFF
V: TRBV5-4
D: .
size: few
J: TRBJ2-2

DNA: TGTGCCAGCAGCTTCGGAGCCGCCGCCGGTACGCAGTATTTT
CDR3: CASSFGAAAGTQYF
V: TRBV7-9
D: .
size: .
J: TRBJ2-3

DNA: TGTGCCAGCAGCCACCTCGGACAGTCCCACTATGGCTACACCTTC
CDR3: CASSHLGQSHYGYTF
V: TRBV4-2
D: .
size: once
J: TRBJ1-2

DNA: TGTGCCACCAGAGTAATTCCGGGACAGGGGGCAGATGAGCAGTTCTTC
CDR3: CATRVIPGQGADEQFF
V: TRBV24-1
D: TRBD1
size: .
J: TRBJ2-1

DNA: TGTGCCTGGAACCTGAACCCCCTCTATGGCTACACCTTC
CDR3: CAWNLNPLYGYTF
V: TRBV30
D: .
size: .
J: TRBJ1-2

DNA: TGTGCCAGCAGACACCGGGACAGGGAAGCCGGGGAGCTGTTTTTT
CDR3: CASRHRDREAGELFF
V: TRBV6-6
D: TRBD1
size: .
J: TRBJ2-2

DNA: TGTGCCAGCAGCCGGACTAGCGGGAGGGCCCCGTACAATGAGCAGTTCTTC
CDR3: CASSRTSGRAPYNEQFF
V: TRBV7-6
D: TRBD2
size: .
J: TRBJ2-1

DNA: TGTGCCATCAGTGATCTACAGGGTTACGAGCAGTACTTC
CDR3: CAISDLQGYEQYF
V: TRBV10-3
D: .
size: .
J: TRBJ2-7

DNA: TGTGCCAGCTCACCACCGCCTAGCGGGAGGGGGGAGCAGTACTTC
CDR3: CASSPPPSGRGEQYF
V: TRBV18
D: TRBD2
size: .
J: TRBJ2-7

DNA: TGTGCCAGCAGCTCTGGACGCGGGGCCTACAATGAGCAGTTCTTC
CDR3: CASSSGRGAYNEQFF
V: TRBV13
D: .
size: .
J: TRBJ2-1

DNA: TGTGCCAGCAGCCACGGACTAGCGGGAGGGGGGAAGTACTTC
CDR3: CASSHGLAGGGKYF
V: TRBV3-1/TRBV3-2
D: TRBD2
size: .
J: TRBJ2-5

DNA: TGTGCCAGCAGTTATCGGCAGGGGGGAAATGCGGCTTTCTTT
CDR3: CASSYRQGGNAAFF
V: TRBV6-5
D: TRBD1
size: once
J: TRBJ1-1

DNA: TGTGCCAGCAGGATACTTAGGACTAGCGAGGGTCGGGATACGCAGTATTTT
CDR3: CASRILRTSEGRDTQYF
V: TRBV7-9
D: TRBD2
size: once
J: TRBJ2-3

DNA: TGTGCCAGCAGTCCCTCGGGGGCTCGGCAGCCCCAGCATTTT
CDR3: CASSPSGARQPQHF
V: TRBV28
D: .
size: .
J: TRBJ1-5

DNA: TGCGCCAGCAGCTTGGCACTTTTTGCTTCCGGCAATGAGCAGTTCTTC
CDR3: CASSLALFASGNEQFF
V: TRBV5-1
D: .
size: once
J: TRBJ2-1

DNA: TGTGCCAGCAGCCGCAGTCCGGGACAGTCTTATGGCTACACCTTC
CDR3: CASSRSPGQSYGYTF
V: TRBV3-1/TRBV3-2
D: TRBD1
size: .
J: TRBJ1-2

DNA: TGTGCCAGCAGCCACCTAGGACAGGGGCGCACCGGGGAGCTGTTTTTT
CDR3: CASSHLGQGRTGELFF
V: TRBV14
D: TRBD1
size: .
J: TRBJ2-2

DNA: TGTGCCAGCAGCTTCATCAGGACAGGGGGAGAGACCCAGTACTTC
CDR3: CASSFIRTGGETQYF
V: TRBV5-6
D: TRBD1
size: .
J: TRBJ2-5

DNA: TGTGCCAGCAGTCCCGTTGGGCGGGACCTCTCCTACGAGCAGTACTTC
CDR3: CASSPVGRDLSYEQYF
V: TRBV6-2/TRBV6-3
D: .
size: .
J: TRBJ2-7

DNA: TGTGCCTGGGGTATCGGGGACAGGGCCGATCAGCCCCAGCATTTT
CDR3: CAWGIGDRADQPQHF
V: TRBV30
D: TRBD1
size: .
J: TRBJ1-5

DNA: TGTGCCAGTGGACTTACGAACACCGGGGAGCTGTTTTTT
CDR3: CASGLTNTGELFF
V: TRBV19
D: .
size: .
J: TRBJ2-2

DNA: TGTGCCAGCAGTGAATACCGGTTCTCAGATACGCAGTATTTT
CDR3: CASSEYRFSDTQYF
V: TRBV2
D: .
size: .
J: TRBJ2-3

DNA: TGTGCCAGCAGGGGGTCCGGGGAGCTGTTTTTT
CDR3: CASRGSGELFF
V: TRBV28
D: .
size: .
J: TRBJ2-2

DNA: TGCGCCAGCGGACCTCGTGGGGCTGGCTCCTACGAGCAGTACTTC
CDR3: CASGPRGAGSYEQYF
V: TRBV23-1
D: .
size: .
J: TRBJ2-7

DNA: TGTGCCAGCAGCGTTACTAGCGGGAGTGGTAATGAGCAGTTCTTC
CDR3: CASSVTSGSGNEQFF
V: TRBV7-2
D: TRBD2
size: .
J: TRBJ2-1

DNA: TGCAGCGCCGGGTCCGGCGGGGCTACCTACGAGCAGTACTTC
CDR3: CSAGSGGATYEQYF
V: TRBV29-1
D: .
size: .
J: TRBJ2-7

DNA: TGTGCCAGCAGCCAGGGGGCTGGGAACACTGAAGCTTTCTTT
CDR3: CASSQGAGNTEAFF
V: TRBV5-4
D: TRBD1
size: .
J: TRBJ1-1

DNA: TGTGCCAGCAGTTTCCCTCCCATTAGCGGGAGTTGGGGTGAGCAGTTCTTC
CDR3: CASSFPPISGSWGEQFF
V: TRBV27
D: TRBD2
size: .
J: TRBJ2-1

DNA: TGTGCCAGCAGCCCGTTACAGGGGTTGGGAAACACTGAAGCTTTCTTT
CDR3: CASSPLQGLGNTEAFF
V: TRBV3-1/TRBV3-2
D: TRBD1
size: .
J: TRBJ1-1

DNA: TGTGCCAGCAGGCCACATAGCGGCAGAACCTACGAGCAGTACTTC
CDR3: CASRPHSGRTYEQYF
V: TRBV28
D: .
size: once
J: TRBJ2-7

DNA: TGTGCCAGCAGCTTGTTAGCGGGAGTCACAGATACGCAGTATTTT
CDR3: CASSLLAGVTDTQYF
V: TRBV11-2
D: TRBD2
size: .
J: TRBJ2-3

DNA: TGTGCCAGCAGCCAGGCCGGACAGGGGGCCAATCAGCCCCAGCATTTT
CDR3: CASSQAGQGANQPQHF
V: TRBV4-2
D: TRBD1
size: .
J: TRBJ1-5

DNA: TGTGCCAGCAGCCCCGGGACCCTGGAAGAAAAAAACATTCAGTACTTC
CDR3: CASSPGTLEEKNIQYF
V: TRBV11-2
D: .
size: once
J: TRBJ2-4

DNA: TGTGCCAGCAGTTTTTATAGTACGAACACTGAAGCTTTCTTT
CDR3: CASSFYSTNTEAFF
V: TRBV28
D: .
size: once
J: TRBJ1-1

DNA: TGTGCCAGCAGCCCTCCCGGTGCCAGTAATTCACCCCTCCACTTT
CDR3: CASSPPGASNSPLHF
V: TRBV7-6
D: .
size: .
J: TRBJ1-6

DNA: TGTGCCAGCACCTTACAGGGGTTGGGCACTGAAGCTTTCTTT
CDR3: CASTLQGLGTEAFF
V: TRBV6-6
D: TRBD1
size: .
J: TRBJ1-1

DNA: TGCAGCGTGCAATCCGGGACAGGAGATCAGCCCCAGCATTTT
CDR3: CSVQSGTGDQPQHF
V: TRBV29-1
D: TRBD1
size: .
J: TRBJ1-5

DNA: TGCAGTGCTAGTGGGGGGGTTAGCAATCAGCCCCAGCATTTT
CDR3: CSASGGVSNQPQHF
V: TRBV20-1
D: .
size: .
J: TRBJ1-5

DNA: TGTGCCAGCAGAACGGGACTAGCGGCGAACACCGGGGAGCTGTTTTTT
CDR3: CASRTGLAANTGELFF
V: TRBV7-9
D: TRBD2
size: .
J: TRBJ2-2

DNA: TGTGCCAGCAGCTTAGGCCCTAGCGGGAGTTTCCGCAATGAGCAGTTCTTC
CDR3: CASSLGPSGSFRNEQFF
V: TRBV7-3
D: TRBD2
size: .
J: TRBJ2-1

DNA: TGTGCCAGCAGCTTGGTTTGGGGGAGTAGCCAGCCCCAGCATTTT
CDR3: CASSLVWGSSQPQHF
V: TRBV5-4
D: .
size: .
J: TRBJ1-5

DNA: TGTGCCAGAAGCCTCTACAGGTCCAATGAGCAGTTCTTC
CDR3: CARSLYRSNEQFF
V: TRBV5-3
D: .
size: .
J: TRBJ2-1

DNA: TGCGCCAGCAGCCTGGGGACTATTCTGTCCTACGAGCAGTACTTC
CDR3: CASSLGTILSYEQYF
V: TRBV5-1
D: TRBD2
size: .
J: TRBJ2-7

DNA: TGTGCCAGCAGTTTAGGTGGGACGGGTTCACCCCTCCACTTT
CDR3: CASSLGGTGSPLHF
V: TRBV27
D: .
size: .
J: TRBJ1-6

DNA: TGTGCCAGCAGCCCCGGGACGCCGGTTGGGCCCCAGCATTTT
CDR3: CASSPGTPVGPQHF
V: TRBV7-8
D: .
size: .
J: TRBJ1-5

DNA: TGCGCCAGCAGCTTGGTACAGTCGAACACCGGGGAGCTGTTTTTT
CDR3: CASSLVQSNTGELFF
V: TRBV5-1
D: .
size: .
J: TRBJ2-2

DNA: TGTGCCTGGAGCGAGGGGGGATACGAGCAGTACTTC
CDR3: CAWSEGGYEQYF
V: TRBV30
D: .
size: .
J: TRBJ2-7

DNA: TGCAGCGTTGCTAGCGGGAGGGCAGGTGAGCAGTTCTTC
CDR3: CSVASGRAGEQFF
V: TRBV29-1
D: TRBD2
size: .
J: TRBJ2-1

DNA: TGTGCCAGCAGTTACGACGGGACTAGCTTTGGGGAGCAGTACTTC
CDR3: CASSYDGTSFGEQYF
V: TRBV6-5
D: TRBD2
size: .
J: TRBJ2-7

DNA: TGCGCCAGCAGCCCGGGACTAGCGGGAGTCAATGAGCAGTTCTTC
CDR3: CASSPGLAGVNEQFF
V: TRBV5-1
D: TRBD2
size: .
J: TRBJ2-1

DNA: TGTGCCACCAGCAGGACAGGGGAGACTGAAGCTTTCTTT
CDR3: CATSRTGETEAFF
V: TRBV15
D: TRBD1
size: .
J: TRBJ1-1

DNA: TGTGCCAGCAGCTTGTTTTTCAGGGTCCCCTACACCGGGGAGCTGTTTTTT
CDR3: CASSLFFRVPYTGELFF
V: TRBV5-6
D: .
size: .
J: TRBJ2-2

DNA: TGCGCCAGCAGCCCGGCGGGAGGTCAAGAGACCCAGTACTTC
CDR3: CASSPAGGQETQYF
V: TRBV5-1
D: TRBD2
size: .
J: TRBJ2-5